This entry describes one T cell receptor gamma chain. There are a few counts of this clone. Its antigen has not been determined. Nothing much larger sits one base from this clone, and base qualities are not available. The same CDR3 can be traced to other DNA sequences in this sample. The sample is drawn from a study of gamma delta lymphoproliferative disorders and STAT genes (dated 2018 in TCRdb). Looking at the study overall: Of the 9 Tgammadelta LGLL patients who were sequenced, 5 followed an indolent course, while 4 had symptomatic disease. Gamma-chain libraries were prepared from at least 50 ng of genomic DNA using the LymphoTrack Dx TCRG Assay. Because no corresponding Invivoscribe delta assay was available, delta-chain libraries were prepared according to the standard operating procedure of the EuroClonality-NGS working group. Within a larger immunophenotypic and STAT-mutation study, TCR gamma and delta CDR3 repertoires were profiled by deep sequencing in Tgammadelta lymphoproliferative disease patients and healthy controls. The TCR-sequenced pilot group comprised under 10 Tgammadelta large granular lymphocyte leukemia patients and a couple of hepatosplenic T-cell lymphoma patients. To confirm the results, all delta-chain samples and two gamma-chain samples were sequenced a second time. What the research found in general, with its limitations: In whole-repertoire clustering, patient gamma repertoires grouped separately from healthy controls, whereas delta repertoires showed no separation between groups. Control T cells likely spanned varied maturation stages, while leukemic cells were skewed toward terminal effectors, potentially limiting patient-control comparisons. Nearly all major patient gamma and delta clonotypes were public, shared with at least one healthy donor; only two gamma clonotypes were private to disease. It was noted by the authors that NGS specificity may be reduced at low frequencies, so confirmation of the public or private nature of leukemic clones is needed.

In both library preparation methods, multiplex PCR was run with primers aimed at the conserved V and J regions of the TCR genes. After purification and pooling, the amplicons were sequenced on an Illumina MiSeq platform. The paper's processing steps were these. MiXCR performed V(D)J alignment, clonotype assembly and translation, and VDJtools was used for functionality assessment and CDR3 repertoire analyses. CDR3 followed the IMGT definition, and analyses included only productive sequences that used functional genes, leaving out ORF genes and pseudogenes. Identical amino acid CDR3s of major clonotypes (frequency >=5%) were searched for across all patients and controls using a custom Python script. To compare clonotype frequencies between patients and controls, a one-sided non-parametric Wilcoxon test was applied. TCRdb reprocessed the public data with the CATT caller; entries with the same nucleotide sequence were combined afterwards. Here the V and J calls rest on TCRdb's processing, not on the authors' analysis. For this sample the table gives some 2,600 gamma-chain clones, of which approximately 18% were detected only once. The top ten clones comprise around three fifths of the sample.

TCR sequencing was performed on genomic DNA from peripheral blood mononuclear cells isolated from patients and controls. The sequenced patients had a median age of roughly 65 years and comprised 5 males and six or seven females. All patients came from a single hematology unit in Padova, Italy, and their diagnoses were reclassified as T-LGLL or HSTCL using the 2017 WHO criteria. All patient samples were collected while patients were off therapy or before therapy. Sequences were obtained from blood. This sequence originates from a human donor with gamma-delta T-cell large granular lymphocyte leukemia.

The CDR3 amino acid sequence is: CATWDGHQGLF. The DNA is TGTGCCACCTGGGACGGGCACCAGGGGCTCTTT. No call exists for the J gene, whereas the V gene is TRGV2. CDR1 and CDR2 (EGSNGY, YDSYNSKV) derive from the germline V gene. The cysteine opens and the phenylalanine closes a CDR3 of 11 amino acids. Only CDR3 DNA remains: 33 bases, in frame from the first base.